The 5 T cell receptor beta chains below all came from one sample that was sequenced in a study of blood T cell repertoires in COVID-19. This table comes from immunoSEQ multiplex PCR, and its TCRdb copy is limited to in-frame clones, with some not included. Among about 130,000 clones listed, 80% to 90% were seen once. The source material was peripheral blood. The receptors shown here come from a human donor in a cohort sampled during active COVID-19.

The CDR3 DNA reads as TGTGCCAGCAGGGCCCAGACAGCTCAAGAGACCCAGTACTTC. Translated, it gives CASRAQTAQETQYF. The chain couples TRBV2 to TRBJ2-5, with D perhaps TRBD1 (5 bases). The CDR3 has 14 amino acids. The germline V and J ends were trimmed by 6 bases and 2 bases, with 13 bases remaining between them. Germline values: CDR1 SNHLY, CDR2 FYNNEI.

This sequence joins TRBV27 and TRBJ2-1; 12 bases map to TRBD2. The CDR3 is 18 amino acids. The V segment lost 5 bases and the J segment 4 bases; nucleotides outside the gene matches: 12. Germline lookup yields CDR1 MNHEY and CDR2 SMNVEV (reference sequence). The CDR3 sequence: CASSSPGGLAGPYNEQFF. CDR3 sequence (DNA): TGTGCCAGCAGTAGCCCTGGTGGACTAGCGGGACCATACAATGAGCAGTTCTTC.

V and J are TRBV5-6 and TRBJ2-2; no clear D gene. The germline gives CDR1 SGHDT, CDR2 YYEEEE. CDR3 size: 14 residues. V was shortened by 2 bases and J by 4 bases, with 9 bases between the two germline ends. CDR3 in DNA: TGTGCCAGCAGCTTCCGATTACTCACCGGGGAGCTGTTTTTT. Residues: CASSFRLLTGELFF.

This chain links TRBV11-2 with TRBJ2-5; tentative D call: TRBD2 (5 bases). Germline V CDR1 and CDR2: SGHAT, FQNNGV. The CDR3 runs 15 residues. With 5 bases removed from V and 2 bases from J, the gap between germline ends came to 15 bases. CDR3 sequence: CASSRILLGQETQYF. In DNA, the CDR3 is TGTGCCAGCAGCCGCATCCTACTAGGTCAAGAGACCCAGTACTTC.

J is TRBJ1-6 and V is TRBV19; the match to TRBD1 covers 7 bases. V gave up 3 bases and J gave up 8 bases; unmatched junction bases: 13. The germline V gene has CDR1 LNHDA and CDR2 SQIVND (reference sequence). The CDR3 has 17 residues. CDR3 nucleotide sequence: TGTGCCAGTAGTATCCCAGACAGGGAAGCGGGCTATTCACCCCTCCACTTT. Its protein is CASSIPDREAGYSPLHF.